These T cell receptor beta chains were read from a single sample in a study of T cell responses to AZD1222 COVID-19 vaccine. Generated by immunoSEQ multiplex PCR, the TCRdb table keeps only in-frame clones and is missing some. The data hold some 140,000 clones, with roughly 93% observed a single time. The specimen comprised peripheral blood, sampled 28 days after the second AZD1222 dose. Receptors were obtained from an adult who received the AZD1222 COVID-19 vaccine. Each CDR3 is given with its conserved first and last residue. The order of the fields is V gene, clone size, J gene, CDR3 length, D gene, CDR3 DNA, CDR3 protein. A D gene is named only where the DNA matches it firmly. Clone size, where shown, is once, few, many, or a class for clones that have expanded.

TRBV25-1	.	TRBJ2-2	14	.	TGTGCCAGCAGTTTTGAAGGAGAGGGCGGGGAGCTGTTTTTT	CASSFEGEGGELFF
TRBV9	.	TRBJ1-1	14	.	TGTGCCAGCAGCACGGCAGAAGGGGTCGCTGAAGCTTTCTTT	CASSTAEGVAEAFF
TRBV10-3	once	TRBJ2-1	15	.	TGTGCCATCAGTGAGACGGGGGACCCTTGGAATGAGCAGTTCTTC	CAISETGDPWNEQFF
TRBV30	.	TRBJ1-5	13	TRBD1	TGTGCCTGGAGTCGAGCAGGGGGTCAGCCCCAGCATTTT	CAWSRAGGQPQHF
TRBV7-2	.	TRBJ2-7	15	TRBD2	TGTGCCAGCAGCCAACGGCGCGGGAGCTCCTACGAGCAGTACTTC	CASSQRRGSSYEQYF
TRBV10-2	.	TRBJ1-1	13	.	TGCGCCAGCAGTGACAGGACGAACACTGAAGCTTTCTTT	CASSDRTNTEAFF
TRBV7-2	.	TRBJ1-1	15	.	TGTGCCAGCAGCCCCCCCTTCACTATGAACACTGAAGCTTTCTTT	CASSPPFTMNTEAFF
TRBV28	.	TRBJ1-6	12	.	TGTGCCAGCAGTTTCAGTGTATCACCCCTCCACTTT	CASSFSVSPLHF
TRBV7-9	.	TRBJ2-1	16	.	TGTGCCAGCAGCTTAGGACGGAATACGCCGGACAATGAGCAGTTCTTC	CASSLGRNTPDNEQFF
TRBV7-9	.	TRBJ1-2	13	.	TGTGCCGGAAAGGGACCTTACCTCTATGGCTACACCTTC	CAGKGPYLYGYTF
TRBV28	.	TRBJ1-2	12	.	TGTGCCAGCAGTTTAGCGTCTTATGGCTACACCTTC	CASSLASYGYTF
TRBV19	.	TRBJ1-5	14	.	TGTGCCAGTAAGGCACAGGGAACAGCTCAGCCCCAGCATTTT	CASKAQGTAQPQHF
TRBV5-6	.	TRBJ1-1	11	.	TGTGCCAGCAGCTGGGGGGCGGAAGCTTTCTTT	CASSWGAEAFF
TRBV11-3	.	TRBJ1-2	14	TRBD1	TGTGCCAGCAGCTCGGGACAGACTAGCTATGGCTACACCTTC	CASSSGQTSYGYTF
TRBV6-5	.	TRBJ2-3	15	.	TGTGCCAGCAGTCGGGGCGACACTAGCACAGATACGCAGTATTTT	CASSRGDTSTDTQYF
TRBV6-4	many	TRBJ2-2	14	TRBD1	TGTGCCAGCAGGGACAGGGGGGACACCGGGGAGCTGTTTTTT	CASRDRGDTGELFF
TRBV2	.	TRBJ2-3	16	.	TGTGCCAGCAGCGACGCAGGATCAGGGTACACAGATACGCAGTATTTT	CASSDAGSGYTDTQYF